A single sample is the source of the 26 T cell receptor beta chains below, sequenced in a study of cytomegalovirus exposure and HLA in healthy donors. With 60 Vbeta and 13 Jbeta primers, the PCR was carried out. Method: immunoSEQ multiplex PCR; TCRdb's copy keeps in-frame clones and lacks some. The sample holds about 140,000 clones, roughly three quarters seen once. What was sequenced was PBMCs. The receptor source for this set is a woman under 40 in good health and CMV-seronegative.

V usage is TRBV6-1 and J usage is TRBJ1-2; D is ambiguous. V was shortened by 1 base and J by 4 bases, with 13 bases between the two germline ends. This CDR3 is built from 15 residues. The germline CDR1 and CDR2 sequences are MNHNS and SASEGT. Here the CDR3 reads CASSEEVRGSYGYTF. Here the CDR3 DNA reads TGTGCCAGCAGTGAAGAGGTACGGGGAAGCTATGGCTACACCTTC.

Comment on this clone: Mismatch with germline at one junction end may stem from a read error. CDR3 amino acids: CASSLTGTNTGELLF. In nucleotides, the CDR3 is TGTGCCAGCAGCTTAACAGGGACGAACACCGGGGAGCTGCTTTTT. The chain is built from TRBV2 and TRBJ2-2; possible D gene TRBD1, 6 bases. Germline V gene lookup returns CDR1 SNHLY and CDR2 FYNNEI. CDR3 length equals 15 residues.

Regarding this clone: One end of the junction is discordant with germline, which a read error may explain. The J gene is TRBJ2-5, the V gene TRBV7-9; D is unclear. Germline V gene sequence: CDR1 SEHNR, CDR2 FQNEAQ (reference sequence). The CDR3 has 14 residues. Written as DNA, the CDR3 is TGTTCCAGCAGCTTAGTGGAGCACCCGGAGACCCAGTACTTC. Translating gives CSSSLVEHPETQYF.

The chain is built from TRBV18 and TRBJ1-2; maybe TRBD1 (6 bases). V lost 2 bases to trimming and J lost 4 bases, with 11 bases between them. This CDR3 contains 14 residues. In germline, CDR1 is KGHSH, CDR2 LQKENI. CDR3: CASSPGQLAYGYTF. As DNA, the CDR3 is TGTGCCAGCTCACCAGGACAGTTGGCCTATGGCTACACCTTC.

V and J are TRBV13 and TRBJ2-1; 12 nucleotides agree with TRBD2. Germline CDR1 PRHDT, CDR2 FYEKMQ (reference sequence). J gave up 5 bases and V 5 bases, and 7 bases lay outside the gene matches. The CDR3 has 16 residues. The CDR3 sequence: CASSARTSGKNNEQFF. In DNA, the CDR3 is TGTGCCAGCAGCGCACGGACTAGCGGGAAAAACAATGAGCAGTTCTTC.

The J gene is TRBJ2-1, the V gene TRBV30; the match to TRBD1 covers 8 bases. V lost 3 bases, J lost 7 bases, and 11 bases stayed unmatched. In germline, CDR1 is GTSNPN, CDR2 SVGIG (reference sequence). This CDR3 is 15 amino acids long. The DNA of the CDR3 is TGTGCCTGGAGACACCGGGACAGGCTGGAGAATGAGCAGTTCTTC. The encoded protein is CAWRHRDRLENEQFF.

Only one count was recorded for this clone. In the same sample, other DNA sequences code for this CDR3. J is TRBJ2-3 and V is TRBV6-1; 10 bases are a match to TRBD2. The CDR3 runs to 16 residues. Trimming took 2 bases from V and 3 from J; bases not matched to a gene: 5. CDR1 is MNHNS and CDR2 is SASEGT in the germline V gene. The CDR3 bases are TGTGCCAGCAGTGAAAGCGGGGGGGCAGGGACAGATACGCAGTATTTT. Translation: CASSESGGAGTDTQYF.

V usage is TRBV4-2 and J usage is TRBJ2-3; tentative D call: TRBD2 (7 bases). Trimming took off 0 bases at V and 4 bases at J, with 20 bases between the two ends. This CDR3 has 18 amino acids. CDR1 LGHNA and CDR2 YNFKEQ come from the germline V gene. CDR3 DNA sequence: TGTGCCAGCAGCCAAGAATTAGGGGGGAGGGCAGGGCCAGATACGCAGTATTTT. This sequence encodes CASSQELGGRAGPDTQYF.

The CDR3 protein is CASSPEETGARQPQHF. Written as DNA, the CDR3 is TGTGCCAGCAGCCCGGAAGAGACAGGGGCGCGGCAGCCCCAGCATTTT. This sequence joins TRBV9 and TRBJ1-5, with 8 bases matching TRBD1. The V and J ends lost 4 bases and 7 bases, in that order; junction bases with no gene match: 13. This CDR3 is 16 amino acids long. Germline V gene sequence: CDR1 SGDLS, CDR2 YYNGEE.

V gene TRBV9 combines with J gene TRBJ2-3, with 9 bases fitting TRBD2. This CDR3 has 18 residues. From germline, CDR1 is SGDLS and CDR2 YYNGEE. The V gene end was trimmed by 0 bases and the J gene end by 0 bases; junction bases not matched to a gene: 8. Written as DNA, the CDR3 is TGTGCCAGCAGCGTAGCTACGGGGACTAGCTTTAGCACAGATACGCAGTATTTT. This gives the protein CASSVATGTSFSTDTQYF.

The chain links TRBV19 to TRBJ2-3; 9 nucleotides agree with TRBD2. With V trimmed by 5 bases and J by 4 bases, 4 bases remained unmatched. The CDR3 extends over 14 amino acids. Germline assignment: CDR1 LNHDA and CDR2 SQIVND (reference sequence). CDR3 DNA sequence: TGTGCCAGTAGTTCCCTAGCGGGGCCAGATACGCAGTATTTT. Protein sequence: CASSSLAGPDTQYF.

The V gene is TRBV11-2, the J gene TRBJ2-1; 9 bases are a match to TRBD2. Germline V gene sequence: CDR1 SGHAT, CDR2 FQNNGV. The CDR3 extends over 15 amino acids. V shed 4 bases and J 3 bases; nucleotides not matched to a gene: 4. CDR3 DNA: TGTGCCAGCAGCTATAGCGGGGGCCTCTACAATGAGCAGTTCTTC. Protein product: CASSYSGGLYNEQFF.

This chain joins TRBV18 and TRBJ1-2, with D maybe TRBD1 (5 bases). V lost 4 bases and J lost 3, with 15 bases in between. The CDR3 consists of 15 residues. CDR1 KGHSH and CDR2 LQKENI come from the germline V gene. The CDR3 loop reads CASSRALVGDYGYTF. The CDR3, as DNA: TGTGCCAGCTCACGGGCCTTAGTAGGGGACTATGGCTACACCTTC. The full variable domain, completed using reference TRBV18 and TRBJ1-2, is NAGVMQNPRHLVRRRGQEARLRCSPMKGHSHVYWYRQLPEEGLKFMVYLQKENIIDESGMPKERFSAEFPKEGPSILRIQQVVRGDSAAYFCASSRALVGDYGYTFGSGTRLTVV.

The chain combines TRBV19 with TRBJ2-5, with TRBD2 matching over 7 bases. This CDR3 has 14 amino acids. Trimming cost V 5 bases and J 5 bases; bases outside gene matches: 8. Germline V gives CDR1 LNHDA, CDR2 SQIVND (reference sequence). CDR3 nucleotide sequence: TGTGCCAGTAGTTGGGGAGGGAGGGCGGAGACCCAGTACTTC. Translating gives CASSWGGRAETQYF.

This clone occurred once. This chain uses TRBV9 with TRBJ2-3, with 15 bases fitting TRBD2. The CDR3 runs to 18 residues. CDR1 and CDR2 from the germline V gene are SGDLS and YYNGEE. The V gene end was trimmed by 3 bases and the J gene end by 0 bases; junction bases not matched to a gene: 5. The CDR3 DNA reads TGTGCCAGCAGCGGGACTAGCGGGAGGGCCACTAGCACAGATACGCAGTATTTT. Protein product: CASSGTSGRATSTDTQYF.

CDR3 sequence reads: CASSLWGTGPDTQYF. CDR3 sequence (DNA): TGCGCCAGCAGCTTGTGGGGGACAGGGCCAGATACGCAGTATTTT. J is TRBJ2-3 and V is TRBV5-1, with TRBD1 matching over 9 bases. The CDR3 is 15 residues long. Germline CDR1 reads SGHRS; CDR2 reads YFSETQ. Germline trimming cut 1 base from V and 4 bases from J; bases unmatched to any gene: 4.

The V call is TRBV4-1, the J call TRBJ2-3; TRBD2 aligns across 9 bases. V gave up 4 bases and J gave up 2 bases; unmatched junction bases: 7. Germline V gene sequence: CDR1 MGHRA, CDR2 YSYEKL. The CDR3 is made up of 16 amino acids. The CDR3 DNA reads as TGCGCCAGCAGCCTCCGGACTAGCGCAGCCACAGATACGCAGTATTTT. Its protein product is CASSLRTSAATDTQYF.

The chain links TRBV7-2 to TRBJ1-5; possible D gene TRBD1, 6 bases. Germline CDR1 is SGHTA and CDR2 is FQGNSA. Trimming pared 6 bases from V and 7 bases from J, leaving 16 bases between. This CDR3 is 14 amino acids long. CDR3 sequence: CASRQQGSGQPQHF. In DNA form, the CDR3 reads TGTGCCAGCAGACAACAGGGATCGGGCCAGCCCCAGCATTTT.

J is TRBJ1-3 and V is TRBV18, with D unclear. CDR1 is KGHSH, CDR2 LQKENI, per germline. V lost 2 bases and J 4 bases, leaving 12 bases between the germline ends. There are 15 residues in the CDR3. This CDR3 reads CASSPSPGTGNTIYF. Here the CDR3 DNA reads TGTGCCAGCTCACCATCCCCGGGAACCGGAAACACCATATATTTT.

The rearrangement uses TRBV7-3 and TRBJ2-3; 8 bases match TRBD2. Trimming removed 1 base from V and 4 bases from J; junction bases left unmatched: 7. The CDR3 loop spans 16 amino acids. Germline CDR1 is SGHTA and CDR2 is FQGTGA. CDR3 DNA sequence: TGTGCCAGCAGCTTAAAGGTAGCGGGATTGGCAGATACGCAGTATTTT. Its translation: CASSLKVAGLADTQYF.

V and J are TRBV5-6 and TRBJ2-7, with D possibly being TRBD1 (6 bases). CDR1 and CDR2 from the germline V gene are SGHDT and YYEEEE. With 0 bases removed from V and 6 bases from J, the gap between germline ends came to 10 bases. The CDR3 length is 13 residues. The chain's CDR3 is CASSLVGRGEQYV. The CDR3 region has the DNA TGTGCCAGCAGCTTGGTTGGCAGGGGCGAGCAGTACGTC.

In this sample, this clone turned up a few times. The chain is built from TRBV27 and TRBJ2-3; TRBD2 matches 10 bases. Trimming removed 2 bases from V and 7 bases from J; junction bases left unmatched: 9. The CDR3 consists of 16 residues. Looked up from germline, CDR1 is MNHEY and CDR2 is SMNVEV (reference sequence). CDR3: CASSLSLAGAIYTQYF. CDR3 nucleotide sequence: TGTGCCAGCAGTTTAAGCCTAGCGGGGGCCATTTATACGCAGTATTTT.

This clone was observed a single time. This chain uses TRBV7-9 with TRBJ1-5; D is ambiguous. Germline V gene data show CDR1 as SEHNR and CDR2 as FQNEAQ (reference sequence). This CDR3 has 13 residues. The germline V and J ends were trimmed by 3 bases and 1 base, with 4 bases remaining between them. The CDR3 region has the DNA TGTGCCAGCAGCTTCAGGAGCAATCAGCCCCAGCATTTT. It is translated as CASSFRSNQPQHF.

The V gene is TRBV7-9, the J gene TRBJ2-7, with D tentatively TRBD1 (5 bases). Trimming stripped 1 base from V and 4 bases from J, with 8 bases between. This CDR3 is 13 amino acids long. Looked up from germline, CDR1 is SEHNR and CDR2 is FQNEAQ (reference sequence). The CDR3 DNA reads as TGTGCCAGCAGCTTAGGTACAGGATACGAGCAGTACGTC. Translating it yields CASSLGTGYEQYV.

The chain recombines TRBV5-1 with TRBJ1-4; possible D gene TRBD1, 6 bases. The ends were cut back, 4 bases at V and 3 bases at J, with 13 bases in the middle. Germline loops: CDR1 SGHRS, CDR2 YFSETQ. The CDR3 extends over 15 amino acids. CDR3 in amino acids: CASSPSWGPNEKLFF. CDR3 in DNA: TGCGCCAGCAGCCCTAGTTGGGGGCCTAATGAAAAACTGTTTTTT.

The chain employs TRBV29-1 and TRBJ1-1; 11 nucleotides align to TRBD1. Germline CDR1 and CDR2: SQVTM and ANQGSEA. CDR3 length: 12 amino acids. The junction had 1 base not matched to a gene; V was cut back by 5 bases and J by 5 bases. CDR3 sequence: CSVWDRGTEAFF. The CDR3 nucleotides are TGCAGCGTTTGGGACAGGGGGACTGAAGCTTTCTTT.